This T cell receptor (beta chain) was obtained from a study of T-cell memory formation after mild COVID-19. Study information: Most TCR clusters belonged to a single donor.

Constant-segment-primed 5'RACE gave TCR alpha and TCR beta cDNA libraries with sample barcodes and UMIs. A single record per CDR3 protein comes from TCRdb applying MiXCR to the 5' RACE reads. In the table there are roughly 100,000 distinct CDR3 sequences, roughly 12% of which are singletons. In its sample, this clonotype was seen a few times. The target antigen is unknown. Study results and caveats: In second-wave clones peaking day 37, SARS-CoV-2 specificity remained unconfirmed. Of the contracting clones, CD4+ ones lay mainly in CM and EM, and CD8+ ones in EMRA.

This TCR was sampled from an adult woman who had mild COVID-19 (a few samples of this study predate the infection). Cell type and time point are not known. Sequencing was carried out using PBMCs or a T cell subset sorted from them (not recorded which).

The CDR3, as DNA: TGTGCCAGTAAGGGCCACAAAGAGACCCAGTACTTC. Protein: CASKGHKETQYF. The gene calls are TRBV19 and TRBJ2-5; D gene uncertain. The CDR3 sequence is 12 residues long. From germline, CDR1 is LNHDA and CDR2 SQIVND (reference sequence). The V end lost 7 bases, the J end lost 3 bases, and 9 bases lay between the germline ends. The full variable domain, completed using reference TRBV19 and TRBJ2-5, is DGGITQSPKYLFRKEGQNVTLSCEQNLNHDAMYWYRQDPGQGLRLIYYSQIVNDFQKGDIAEGYSVSREKKESFPLTVTSAQKNPTAFYLCASKGHKETQYFGPGTRLLVL.